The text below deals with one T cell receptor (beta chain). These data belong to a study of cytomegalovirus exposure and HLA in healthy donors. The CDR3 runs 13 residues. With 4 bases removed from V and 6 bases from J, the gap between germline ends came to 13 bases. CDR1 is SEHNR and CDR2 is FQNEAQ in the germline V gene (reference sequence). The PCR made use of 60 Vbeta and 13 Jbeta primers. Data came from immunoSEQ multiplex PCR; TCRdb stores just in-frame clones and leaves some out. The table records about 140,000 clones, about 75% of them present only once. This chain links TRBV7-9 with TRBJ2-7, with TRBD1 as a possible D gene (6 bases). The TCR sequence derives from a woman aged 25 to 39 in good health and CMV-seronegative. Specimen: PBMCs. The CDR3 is CASSYTGQTEQYF. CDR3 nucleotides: TGTGCCAGCAGCTATACCGGACAGACCGAGCAGTACTTC.